This T cell receptor beta chain was retrieved from a study of early T cells in non-severe SARS-CoV-2 infection. The study, taken as a whole, reports: The study's VDJdb matching favored anti-spike CD8 responses and missed private and CD4 specificities.

Unique molecular identifiers (one per individual cDNA molecule) were attached. Using its own MiXCR run on the 5' RACE reads, TCRdb lists one record per CDR3 protein. The sample has tens of thousands of distinct CDR3 sequences; 12% are singletons. The CDR3 contains 13 residues. Per the germline V gene, CDR1 is SEHNR and CDR2 is FQNEAQ (reference sequence). Deletions cut 4 bases from V and 11 bases from J, with 12 bases between. This clonotype occurred many times. The antigen is undetermined. V is TRBV7-9 and J is TRBJ1-6; the D gene is possibly TRBD1 (6 bases). The receptor was derived from an adult who was a healthcare worker with PCR-confirmed SARS-CoV-2 infection or an uninfected control (not recorded which). Sequences were obtained from whole blood. CDR3 sequence: CASSYRVLAPLHF. The CDR3 coding sequence is TGTGCCAGCAGCTACAGGGTTTTGGCACCCCTCCACTTT.